This T cell receptor (beta chain) was sequenced for a study of long-term antiretroviral therapy in people with HIV. Points from the study as a whole: The range of CDR3 lengths in HIV repertoires proved narrower than that found in controls. An increase in diversity followed ART, yet levels stayed below transplant donor controls.

Survey level was the resolution at which the v3.0 immunoSEQ assay ran. The protocol was immunoSEQ multiplex PCR, while the TCRdb copy is restricted to in-frame clones and leaves out a portion. The table records 25,000 to 35,000 clones, roughly 96% of them present only once. To note about this clone: What it recognizes is unknown.

From each donor, at least one pre-ART PBMC sample and at least two post-ART PBMC samples were obtained. Only United States sites treated participants with HIV. This sequence was found in a man in his thirties or forties with HIV. Sequenced here: unsorted PBMCs, sampled 6.6 years after starting antiretroviral therapy.

CDR3 bases: TGTGCCAGCGGGCCCCCCGGGCCAAATCAGCCCCAGCATTTT. This sequence encodes CASGPPGPNQPQHF. The J gene is TRBJ1-5, the V gene TRBV2; unclear D gene. Germline assignment: CDR1 SNHLY and CDR2 FYNNEI. Trimming removed 8 bases from V and 4 bases from J, with 15 bases in between. This CDR3 has 14 amino acids.